The rows below give T cell receptor beta chains drawn from one sample of a study of human versus mouse CDR3 diversity and MHC coevolution. Produced via immunoSEQ multiplex PCR; TCRdb's table is partial and in-frame only. Of about 83,000 clones listed, 80% to 95% are singletons. The sample comprised naive CD4+ T cells from blood. The receptor set was obtained from a person between 25 and 69 years old in good health. CDR3s include the opening cysteine and the closing phenylalanine or tryptophan.

>TRBV11-2|TRBJ1-2
CASSSPGRLEGYTF
>TRBV7-9|TRBJ2-1
CASSPRTGASFNEQFF
>TRBV19|TRBJ2-5
CASRRGGDQETQYF
>TRBV7-8|.
CASSLRSGGAYEQYF
>TRBV9|TRBJ2-3
CASSEQGFPDTQYF
>TRBV5-4|TRBJ1-2
CASSSDRDGYTF
>TRBV11-1|TRBJ2-5
CASSLSDGETQYF
>TRBV7-3|TRBJ1-1
CASSLGGWDTEAFF
>TRBV4-1|TRBJ2-3
CASSQVGGQGITDTQYF
>TRBV19|TRBJ2-7
CASQGDRTYEQYF